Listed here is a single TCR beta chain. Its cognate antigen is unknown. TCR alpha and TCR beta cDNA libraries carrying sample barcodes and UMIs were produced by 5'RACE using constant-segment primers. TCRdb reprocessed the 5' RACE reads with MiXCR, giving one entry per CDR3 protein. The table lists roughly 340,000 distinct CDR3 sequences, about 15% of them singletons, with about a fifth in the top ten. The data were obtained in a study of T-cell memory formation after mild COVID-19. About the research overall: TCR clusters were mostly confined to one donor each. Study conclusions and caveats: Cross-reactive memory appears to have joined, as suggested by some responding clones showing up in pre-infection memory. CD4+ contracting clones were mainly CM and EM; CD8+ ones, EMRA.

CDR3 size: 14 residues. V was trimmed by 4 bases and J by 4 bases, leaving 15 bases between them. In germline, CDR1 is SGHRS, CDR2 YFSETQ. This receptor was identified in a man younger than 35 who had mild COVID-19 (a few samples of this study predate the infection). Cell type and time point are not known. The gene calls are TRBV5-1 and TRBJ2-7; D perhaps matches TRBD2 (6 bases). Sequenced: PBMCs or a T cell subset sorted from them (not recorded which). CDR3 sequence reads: CASSLAVGGYEQYF. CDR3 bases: TGCGCCAGCAGCCTAGCCGTCGGGGGTTACGAGCAGTACTTC.